This T cell receptor beta chain is drawn from a study of blood T cell repertoires in COVID-19. Looking at the study overall: There were acute and convalescent COVID-19 samples, and they came from the United States, Italy and Spain.

Original processing methods: Estimated nucleated cell counts came from reference gene primer amplification. The repertoire was sequenced with immunoSEQ multiplex PCR; TCRdb's copy has only in-frame clones and lacks some. Clone size and V and J calls were adopted from that table, with D and trimming inferred from the DNA. The sample shows around 170,000 clones, around 72% of them seen only once. This CDR3 region has 13 residues. After removal of 6 bases from V and 4 bases from J, the junction contained 3 bases not matched to a gene. The receptor was isolated from a woman of 80 years or more with acute or convalescent COVID-19. V usage is TRBV12-3 or TRBV12-4 and J usage is TRBJ2-3; 8 positions agree with TRBD1. Source material: peripheral blood. CDR3 coding DNA: TGTGCCAGCAGCCCACAGGGGGCAGATACGCAGTATTTT. Residues: CASSPQGADTQYF.